The 19 T cell receptor beta chains given below trace back to one sample, sequenced in a study of cytomegalovirus exposure and HLA in healthy donors. PCR used 60 Vbeta primers and 13 Jbeta primers. The assay was immunoSEQ multiplex PCR, and TCRdb's table has in-frame clones only and misses some. The data contain around 150,000 clones, around three quarters of them singletons. Sequencing input: PBMCs. All receptors come from a man aged 30 to 39 in good health.

The J gene is TRBJ2-3, the V gene TRBV4-2, with TRBD2 as a possible D gene (7 bases). Trimming shortened V by 1 base and J by 0 bases, and 23 bases separated the two germline ends. The germline CDR1 and CDR2 sequences are LGHNA and YNFKEQ. The CDR3 length is 20 residues. In DNA form, the CDR3 reads TGTGCCAGCAGCCAAGTAGTGGGGGGGGCGGTCCGGGGGAGCACAGATACGCAGTATTTT. This sequence encodes CASSQVVGGAVRGSTDTQYF.

This chain joins TRBV7-3 and TRBJ2-5; a weak D match, TRBD1 (5 bases). Trimming cost V 3 bases and J 4 bases, with 9 bases left between them. In germline, CDR1 is SGHTA, CDR2 FQGTGA. The CDR3 sequence is 13 residues long. The CDR3 is CASSLVGAETQYF. In DNA form, the CDR3 reads TGTGCCAGCAGCTTGGTAGGGGCAGAGACCCAGTACTTC. Looking up the rest from reference TRBV7-3 and TRBJ2-5 gives the full variable domain: GAGVSQTPSNKVTEKGKYVELRCDPISGHTALYWYRQSLGQGPEFLIYFQGTGAADDSGLPNDRFFAVRPEGSVSTLKIQRTERGDSAVYLCASSLVGAETQYFGPGTRLLVL.

V gene TRBV28 combines with J gene TRBJ1-1; 8 bases fit TRBD1. The CDR3 length is 14 residues. Germline V gene data show CDR1 as MDHEN and CDR2 as SYDVKM. With 5 bases clipped from V and 8 bases from J, the junction kept 10 bases outside the gene matches. The CDR3 reads CASSATGTGAEAFF. DNA for the CDR3: TGTGCCAGCAGTGCGACCGGGACAGGCGCCGAAGCTTTCTTT.

The V and J genes are TRBV29-1 and TRBJ2-5; maybe TRBD2 (7 bases). The J call is in doubt because the DNA end fits TRBJ2-7 better. The CDR3 sequence is 14 residues long. Germline V gives CDR1 SQVTM, CDR2 ANQGSEA. The chain's CDR3 is CSVWGGAVNYEQYF. In nucleotides, the CDR3 is TGCAGCGTTTGGGGGGGGGCAGTCAACTACGAGCAGTACTTC.

V is TRBV29-1 and J is TRBJ2-3, with 13 bases that match TRBD2. Germline CDR1 is SQVTM and CDR2 is ANQGSEA. CDR3 length equals 15 residues. V gave up 4 bases and J gave up 5 bases; unmatched junction bases: 6. The CDR3 here is CSVGLAGGLGDTQYF. Here the CDR3 DNA reads TGCAGCGTTGGACTAGCGGGAGGTCTGGGAGATACGCAGTATTTT.

The rearrangement joins TRBV7-2 to TRBJ2-7, with 9 bases identical to TRBD2. The CDR3 length is 16 residues. The V gene's germline CDR1 is SGHTA and CDR2 FQGNSA. V shed 5 bases and J 3 bases; nucleotides not matched to a gene: 11. CDR3 in amino acids: CASSATGTSTLYEQYF. The CDR3 nucleotides read TGTGCCAGCAGCGCGACCGGGACTAGCACCCTCTACGAGCAGTACTTC.

The V gene is TRBV2, the J gene TRBJ2-1; 13 bases align to TRBD2. The CDR3 loop spans 15 amino acids. V lost 6 bases and J lost 10; bases outside the gene matches: 9. Germline CDR1 and CDR2: SNHLY and FYNNEI. The chain's CDR3 is CASRTGTSGIVEQFF. DNA of the CDR3: TGTGCCAGCAGGACCGGGACTAGCGGGATTGTAGAGCAGTTCTTC.

J is TRBJ1-1 and V is TRBV29-1; D is uncertain. CDR3 size: 13 residues. Germline-derived CDR1 and CDR2 are SQVTM and ANQGSEA. Deletions cut 6 bases from V and 2 bases from J, with 13 bases between. This CDR3 reads CSVRRMDNTEAFF. The CDR3 DNA is TGCAGCGTCCGGAGGATGGATAACACTGAAGCTTTCTTT. The full variable domain, completed using reference TRBV29-1 and TRBJ1-1, is SAVISQKPSRDICQRGTSLTIQCQVDSQVTMMFWYRQQPGQSLTLIATANQGSEATYESGFVIDKFPISRPNLTFSTLTVSNMSPEDSSIYLCSVRRMDNTEAFFGQGTRLTVV.

Concerning this clone itself: The junction shows a germline mismatch at one end, possibly a read error. This chain links TRBV6-1 with TRBJ1-6, with D tentatively TRBD1 (5 bases). The CDR3 sequence is 14 residues long. Germline V gene data show CDR1 as MNHNS and CDR2 as SASEGT. DNA for the CDR3: TGTGCCAGCAGTGCAGGGCCCTATAATTCCCCCCTCCACTTT. Translating gives CASSAGPYNSPLHF.

In its sample, this clone was seen a few times. The chain combines TRBV9 with TRBJ2-7; 7 positions agree with TRBD1. V shed 2 bases, J shed 2 bases, and the junction held 4 bases outside the gene matches. This CDR3 is built from 14 residues. Germline V gene lookup returns CDR1 SGDLS and CDR2 YYNGEE. The CDR3 DNA is TGTGCCAGCAGCGTTACAGGGGCGACCTACGAGCAGTACTTC. Protein sequence: CASSVTGATYEQYF.

The chain couples TRBV4-2 to TRBJ2-7, with D maybe TRBD2 (7 bases). The CDR3 totals 16 residues. Germline V gene sequence: CDR1 LGHNA, CDR2 YNFKEQ. Trimming shortened V by 6 bases and J by 2 bases, and 20 bases separated the two germline ends. The CDR3, as DNA: TGTGCCAGCAGACCCAGCGGCGGGGGCATCGCCTACGAGCAGTACTTC. This gives the protein CASRPSGGGIAYEQYF.

The gene calls are TRBV11-2 and TRBJ2-2; 8 bases align to TRBD2. From germline, CDR1 is SGHAT and CDR2 FQNNGV. The CDR3 extends over 15 amino acids. The ends lost 2 bases at V and 4 bases at J; junction bases unmatched: 3. CDR3 DNA: TGTGCCAGCAGCTTACACGGGAGGGCCACCGGGGAGCTGTTTTTT. Its translation: CASSLHGRATGELFF.

This chain joins TRBV7-3 and TRBJ2-5; D remains ambiguous. Trimming stripped 6 bases from V and 9 bases from J, with 17 bases between. This CDR3 contains 13 residues. Germline V gene lookup returns CDR1 SGHTA and CDR2 FQGTGA. The chain's CDR3 is CASSPSGQSAQYF. CDR3 nucleotides: TGTGCCAGCAGTCCCAGTGGGCAGTCGGCCCAGTACTTC.

The chain employs TRBV5-6 and TRBJ1-2; possibly TRBD1 for D (6 bases). The germline V gene encodes CDR1 SGHDT and CDR2 YYEEEE. The V end lost 3 bases, the J end lost 4 bases, and 19 bases lay between the germline ends. The CDR3 totals 16 residues. The CDR3 DNA reads TGTGCCAGCAGCTACCGGACAGAACTTTATTTCTATGGCTACACCTTC. It encodes CASSYRTELYFYGYTF.

J is TRBJ1-4 and V is TRBV18; TRBD1 agrees at 8 bases. V shed 3 bases and J 3 bases; nucleotides not matched to a gene: 9. This CDR3 is built from 17 residues. Germline CDR1 KGHSH, CDR2 LQKENI. The CDR3 sequence: CASSPISDRGANEKLFF. Written as DNA, the CDR3 is TGTGCCAGCTCACCGATATCCGACAGGGGAGCTAATGAAAAACTGTTTTTT.

The chain is built from TRBV2 and TRBJ1-5; the D gene is possibly TRBD1 (6 bases). The CDR3 extends over 15 amino acids. The V end was cut by 6 bases, the J end by 6 bases, with 18 bases between. Per germline, CDR1 SNHLY and CDR2 FYNNEI. CDR3 region: CASSPEGGVRQPQHF. The CDR3 nucleotides are TGTGCCAGCAGCCCCGAGGGGGGGGTTCGTCAGCCCCAGCATTTT.

The chain links TRBV5-6 to TRBJ2-1, with TRBD2 matching 7 bases. Germline V gene sequence: CDR1 SGHDT, CDR2 YYEEEE. The CDR3 sequence is 16 residues long. V gave up 0 bases and J gave up 0 bases; unmatched junction bases: 3. The CDR3 protein is CASSLGLADSYNEQFF. CDR3 coding DNA: TGTGCCAGCAGCTTGGGACTAGCAGACTCCTACAATGAGCAGTTCTTC.

The J gene is TRBJ2-7, the V gene TRBV25-1; unclear D gene. Trimming shortened V by 2 bases and J by 5 bases, and 10 bases separated the two germline ends. Per the germline V gene, CDR1 is MGHDK and CDR2 is SYGVNS. This CDR3 region has 13 residues. The CDR3 DNA follows: TGTGCCAGCAGTGAAGTGGCCCCGCACGAGCAGTACTTC. Encoded protein: CASSEVAPHEQYF.

The V and J genes are TRBV2 and TRBJ2-7; TRBD1 is a possible D gene (6 bases). This CDR3 is 15 amino acids long. Trimming took 7 bases from V and 3 from J, leaving 19 bases between them. Germline assignment: CDR1 SNHLY and CDR2 FYNNEI. The CDR3 region is CASISFLGAVYEQYF. The CDR3 nucleotides read TGTGCCAGCATCTCCTTCCTGGGGGCAGTCTACGAGCAGTACTTC.